The following is a T cell receptor (beta chain) sequence with its context. Its antigen is currently not known. Base-call qualities are not available, and no considerably larger clone is one nucleotide away. This specimen belongs to a study of blood T cell repertoires in COVID-19 (dated by TCRdb to 2019 to 2021). For the wider study: The collaborator samples originated in the United States, Italy and Spain and spanned the acute and convalescent phases of COVID-19. Nearly every sample came with metadata listing a de-identified subject ID, COVID-19 status, age in years and sex. The samples were drawn from two sources: the first 160 participants of the ongoing ImmuneRACE study, and 1,000 to 1,500 subjects contributed by 6 global collaborators. The prospective study material was composed of cDNA or gDNA derived from T cells, B-cell-depleted T cells, or PBMCs. Deeply sampled blood TCRbeta repertoires from subjects exposed to, actively infected with, or recovered from COVID-19 were included in the dataset. The repertoires were released in a freely available public database intended as a resource for research on the immune response to SARS-CoV-2. Where available, HLA class I and class II types were obtained from metadata supplied by the sample provider rather than from assay-based typing.

The paper's findings and limits, for the study overall: The amount of clinical and demographic metadata varied by source and participant and was provided uncurated.

TCRbeta CDR3 regions were amplified from genomic DNA by means of the immunoSEQ Assay, a bias-controlled multiplex PCR. The paper's data handling went like this. Nucleated cell counts per sample were estimated from amplification of reference gene primers within the assay. To quantify the absolute abundance of each unique TCRbeta CDR3 rearrangement, sequence reads were collapsed and filtered. For each sample, productive Simpson clonality was calculated by taking the square root of Simpson's diversity index across productive rearrangements. As stored in TCRdb, this immuneACCESS dataset retains in-frame rearrangements with V and J assigned. A fraction of the clones does not appear; measured against another copy, unresolved V genes explain less than half of the discrepancy, and the remainder lacks a known reason. Clone size and the V and J calls come from that table; the DNA yielded D and trimming. The sample table records almost 70,000 clones; about 91% of these occur just once. Approximately 6.8% of the sample lies in the top ten.

Collaborating institutions collected whole blood in K2EDTA tubes following their own protocols. For TCRbeta analysis, collaborator samples were shipped as frozen whole blood, as isolated PBMCs, or as DNA extracted from either sample type. V is cut by 4 bases and J by 2 bases, and the space between the germline ends is 13 bases. For CDR1 and CDR2, the germline V gene lists SGHRS and YFSETQ. Spanning cysteine to phenylalanine, the CDR3 consists of 15 amino acids. Just the 45-base CDR3 DNA is kept, in frame starting at base 1. The specimen sequenced was peripheral blood. The receptor comes from a woman in her seventies with acute or convalescent COVID-19. The V and J segments used are TRBV5-1 and TRBJ2-1; TRBD1 is a weak D gene call, 6 bases matching. CDR3 region: CASSPTGSAYNEQFF. The DNA is as follows: TGCGCCAGCAGCCCTACAGGGTCTGCCTACAATGAGCAGTTCTTC. Extended through the reference TRBV5-1 and TRBJ2-1 proteins, this CDR3 yields the full variable domain: KAGVTQTPRYLIKTRGQQVTLSCSPISGHRSVSWYQQTPGQGLQFLFEYFSETQRNKGNFPGRFSGRQFSNSRSEMNVSTLELGDSALYLCASSPTGSAYNEQFFGPGTRLTVL.